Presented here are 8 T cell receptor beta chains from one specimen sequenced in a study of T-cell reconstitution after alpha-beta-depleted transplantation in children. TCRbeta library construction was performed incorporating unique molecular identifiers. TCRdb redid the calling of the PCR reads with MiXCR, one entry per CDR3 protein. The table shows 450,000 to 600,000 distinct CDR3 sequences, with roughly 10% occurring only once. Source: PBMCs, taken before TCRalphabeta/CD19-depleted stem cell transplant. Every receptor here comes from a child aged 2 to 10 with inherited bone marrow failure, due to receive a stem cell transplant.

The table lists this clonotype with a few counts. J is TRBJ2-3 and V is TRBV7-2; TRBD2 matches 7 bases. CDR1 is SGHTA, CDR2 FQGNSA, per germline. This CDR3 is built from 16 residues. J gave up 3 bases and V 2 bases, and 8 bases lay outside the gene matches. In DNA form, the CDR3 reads TGTGCCAGCAGCTTAATTGTGGGACTAACAACAGATACGCAGTATTTT. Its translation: CASSLIVGLTTDTQYF.

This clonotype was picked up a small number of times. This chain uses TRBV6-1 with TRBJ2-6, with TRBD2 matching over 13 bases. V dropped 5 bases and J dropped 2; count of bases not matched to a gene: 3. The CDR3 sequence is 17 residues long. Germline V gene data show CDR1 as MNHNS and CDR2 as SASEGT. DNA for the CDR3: TGTGCCAGCAGTCGGGGACTAGCGGGAACTGGGGCCAACGTCCTGACTTTC. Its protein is CASSRGLAGTGANVLTF.

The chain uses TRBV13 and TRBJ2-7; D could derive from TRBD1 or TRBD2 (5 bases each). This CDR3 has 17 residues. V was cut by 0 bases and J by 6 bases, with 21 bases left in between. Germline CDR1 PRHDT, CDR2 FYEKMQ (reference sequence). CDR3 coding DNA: TGTGCCAGCAGCTTAGGCCGAGGGGTGGGGTTCGGCGGCGAGCAGTACTTC. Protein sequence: CASSLGRGVGFGGEQYF.

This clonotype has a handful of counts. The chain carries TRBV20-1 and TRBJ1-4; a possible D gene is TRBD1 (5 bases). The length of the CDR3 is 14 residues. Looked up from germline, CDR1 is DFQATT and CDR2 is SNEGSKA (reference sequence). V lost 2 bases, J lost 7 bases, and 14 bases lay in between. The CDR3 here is CSARNRGVREKLFF. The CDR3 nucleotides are TGCAGTGCTAGAAACCGGGGGGTACGTGAAAAACTGTTTTTT.

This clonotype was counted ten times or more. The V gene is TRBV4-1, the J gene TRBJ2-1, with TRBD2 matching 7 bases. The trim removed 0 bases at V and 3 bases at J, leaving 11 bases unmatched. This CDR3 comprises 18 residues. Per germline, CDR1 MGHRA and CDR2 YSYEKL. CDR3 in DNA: TGCGCCAGCAGCCAAGATTTGGTTTTGGCTAGCGGCTACAATGAGCAGTTCTTC. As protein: CASSQDLVLASGYNEQFF.

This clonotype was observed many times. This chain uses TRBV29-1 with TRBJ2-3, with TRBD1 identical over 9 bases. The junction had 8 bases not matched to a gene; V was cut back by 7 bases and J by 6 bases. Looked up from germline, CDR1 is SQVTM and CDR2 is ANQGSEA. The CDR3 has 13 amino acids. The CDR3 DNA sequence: TGCAGCGCTGCCCGGACAGGGGATGATACGCAGTATTTT. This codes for CSAARTGDDTQYF.

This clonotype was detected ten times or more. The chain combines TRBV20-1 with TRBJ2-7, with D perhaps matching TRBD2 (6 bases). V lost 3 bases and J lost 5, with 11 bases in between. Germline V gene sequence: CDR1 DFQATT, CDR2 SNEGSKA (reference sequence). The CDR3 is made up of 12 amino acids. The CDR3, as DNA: TGCAGTGCTAGCCCGGGAGTTCACGAGCAGTACTTC. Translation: CSASPGVHEQYF.

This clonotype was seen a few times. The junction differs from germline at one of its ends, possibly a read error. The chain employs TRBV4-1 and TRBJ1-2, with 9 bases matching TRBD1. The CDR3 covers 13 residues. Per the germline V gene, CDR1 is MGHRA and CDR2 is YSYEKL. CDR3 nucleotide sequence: TGCGCCAGCAGCCAAGATCCAACAGGGGGCGGCCACTTC. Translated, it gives CASSQDPTGGGHF.